The clone carrying this T cell receptor (beta chain) was observed a few times. What it binds is unknown. One entry per CDR3 protein, called by TCRdb with MiXCR from the RT-PCR reads. The sample consists of around 520,000 distinct CDR3 sequences, 25% of them appearing once. The data belong to a study of response to subunit inactivated influenza vaccine. Study-level points and caveats: Researchers suggested that each seasonal influenza vaccination recruits few new T cells.

Germline trimming cut 5 bases from V and 2 bases from J; bases unmatched to any gene: 6. The CDR3 runs 16 residues. Germline V gene sequence: CDR1 MDHEN, CDR2 SYDVKM. The chain employs TRBV28 and TRBJ1-1; 12 bases fit TRBD1. The TCR was taken from a man aged 45-65 years who received an inactivated influenza vaccine. Sequencing was performed on CD4+ T cells sorted from PBMCs, taken approximately 5 days after vaccination. In DNA, the CDR3 is TGTGCCAGCAGTCCCCAGGGACAGGGGGCAAACACTGAAGCTTTCTTT. Translation gives CASSPQGQGANTEAFF.